These 23 T cell receptor beta chains share one sample of origin, sequenced in a study of T cell changes during pregnancy in multiple sclerosis. The table came from immunoSEQ multiplex PCR; TCRdb's copy has only in-frame clones and leaves some out. In the table there are about 69,000 clones, roughly 92% of which are singletons. The sequences come from peripheral blood, collected in the third trimester of pregnancy. The receptors come from a female donor in good health, enrolled as a control in a pregnancy study.

The J gene is TRBJ1-4, the V gene TRBV10-3; D unresolved. Germline V gene lookup returns CDR1 ENHRY and CDR2 SYGVKD. Trimming shortened V by 6 bases and J by 0 bases, and 8 bases separated the two germline ends. This CDR3 comprises 14 residues. This CDR3 is CAISPGSTNEKLFF. The CDR3 DNA reads TGTGCCATCAGCCCAGGTTCAACTAATGAAAAACTGTTTTTT.

The chain employs TRBV28 and TRBJ2-2; 8 positions agree with TRBD1. This CDR3 comprises 17 residues. Germline assignment: CDR1 MDHEN and CDR2 SYDVKM. J gave up 4 bases and V 1 base, and 8 bases lay outside the gene matches. The CDR3 loop is CASSLFHRDRRTGELFF. The CDR3 bases are TGTGCCAGCAGTTTATTCCACCGGGACAGGCGCACCGGGGAGCTGTTTTTT.

The chain combines TRBV29-1 with TRBJ1-5, with D possibly TRBD1 on 5 matching bases. CDR1 SQVTM and CDR2 ANQGSEA come from the germline V gene. The V and J ends lost 7 bases and 0 bases respectively, with 10 bases between them. The CDR3 runs 13 residues. DNA of the CDR3: TGCAGCGCGGGGGAGGATAGCAATCAGCCCCAGCATTTT. Amino acid sequence: CSAGEDSNQPQHF.

This chain uses TRBV5-4 with TRBJ1-6, with D tentatively TRBD1 (6 bases). The germline gives CDR1 SGHNT, CDR2 YYREEE (reference sequence). This CDR3 is built from 15 residues. Trimming removed 2 bases from V and 7 bases from J, with 13 bases in between. CDR3 protein: CASSFQTGFNSPLHF. The CDR3 DNA reads TGTGCCAGCAGCTTCCAGACAGGTTTCAATTCACCCCTCCACTTT.

This clone was observed once. V and J are TRBV2 and TRBJ2-4; a possible D gene is TRBD2 (6 bases). CDR1 is SNHLY and CDR2 is FYNNEI in the germline V gene. Trimming left V 2 bases short and J 3 bases short, with 17 bases between. The CDR3 runs 17 residues. CDR3 sequence reads: CASSEMSREPRKNIQYF. CDR3 DNA sequence: TGTGCCAGCAGTGAAATGAGTCGGGAGCCTCGCAAAAACATTCAGTACTTC.

The V gene is TRBV7-2, the J gene TRBJ1-2, with TRBD1 as a possible D gene (6 bases). This CDR3 has 14 residues. CDR1 is SGHTA, CDR2 FQGNSA, per germline. The CDR3: CALKGEKHRYGYTF. DNA for the CDR3: TGTGCTCTAAAGGGGGAGAAGCACCGTTATGGCTACACCTTC.

The rearrangement uses TRBV28 and TRBJ2-7, with D tentatively TRBD1 (5 bases). V shed 6 bases and J shed 1 base, with 7 bases lying between them. In germline, CDR1 is MDHEN, CDR2 SYDVKM. The CDR3 has 12 amino acids. The CDR3 DNA follows: TGTGCCAGCAGACAGGATTCCTACGAGCAGTACTTC. It yields the protein CASRQDSYEQYF.

The chain links TRBV11-2 to TRBJ2-7; 8 nucleotides align to TRBD1. With V trimmed by 5 bases and J by 4 bases, 13 bases remained unmatched. The CDR3 has 16 residues. The germline CDR1 and CDR2 sequences are SGHAT and FQNNGV. In DNA form, the CDR3 reads TGTGCCAGCAGCCCAGTCATGAGACAGGGGACGTACGAGCAGTACTTC. The encoded protein is CASSPVMRQGTYEQYF.

The chain uses TRBV6-1 and TRBJ2-7; 11 bases align to TRBD2. This CDR3 spans 15 amino acids. CDR1 and CDR2 from the germline V gene are MNHNS and SASEGT. The V gene end was trimmed by 5 bases and the J gene end by 0 bases; junction bases not matched to a gene: 3. The CDR3 nucleotides read TGTGCCAGCAGTACTAGCGGGGGCCTCTCCTACGAGCAGTACTTC. The encoded protein is CASSTSGGLSYEQYF.

The V gene is TRBV28, the J gene TRBJ1-5; 11 bases are a match to TRBD1. This CDR3 spans 14 amino acids. Germline CDR1 is MDHEN and CDR2 is SYDVKM. V trimming: 8 bases; J trimming: 6 bases; junction bases outside the gene matches: 6. The CDR3 here is CASFPGTGGQPQHF. CDR3 in DNA: TGTGCCAGCTTTCCCGGGACAGGGGGTCAGCCCCAGCATTTT. The full variable domain, its missing parts supplied by reference TRBV28 and TRBJ1-5, is DVKVTQSSRYLVKRTGEKVFLECVQDMDHENMFWYRQDPGLGLRLIYFSYDVKMKEKGDIPEGYSVSREKKERFSLILESASTNQTSMYLCASFPGTGGQPQHFGDGTRLSIL.

Comment on this clone: Other DNA sequences from this sample encode an identical CDR3 as well. The rearrangement joins TRBV18 to TRBJ1-2; 11 bases agree with TRBD1. The CDR3 is 15 amino acids. CDR1 KGHSH and CDR2 LQKENI come from the germline V gene. V gave up 2 bases and J gave up 4 bases; unmatched junction bases: 3. CDR3 protein: CASSPGQGASYGYTF. Here the CDR3 DNA reads TGTGCCAGCTCACCAGGACAGGGGGCTAGCTATGGCTACACCTTC.

Of note for this clone: Since no conserved phenylalanine or tryptophan closes the CDR3, a read error is the likely cause. The CDR3 reads CAISESTRADYTS. The CDR3 nucleotides read TGTGCCATCAGTGAGTCGACAAGGGCTGACTACACCTCC. The chain carries TRBV10-3 and TRBJ1-2, with D unresolved. The CDR3 spans 13 residues. With 0 bases removed from V and 10 bases from J, the gap between germline ends came to 12 bases. Looked up from germline, CDR1 is ENHRY and CDR2 is SYGVKD.

J is TRBJ2-7 and V is TRBV7-4; TRBD1 agrees at 11 bases. The CDR3 extends over 18 amino acids. CDR1 SGHVT and CDR2 SQSDAQ come from the germline V gene. The ends lost 1 base at V and 2 bases at J; junction bases unmatched: 10. This CDR3 reads CASSLEFNTGQGAYEQYF. CDR3 DNA: TGTGCCAGCAGCTTAGAGTTCAACACGGGACAGGGGGCCTACGAGCAGTACTTC.

This clone was found once. The rearrangement joins TRBV28 to TRBJ2-7, with D unclear. The germline V gene encodes CDR1 MDHEN and CDR2 SYDVKM. The V end lost 11 bases, the J end lost 0 bases, and 11 bases lay between the germline ends. The CDR3 totals 12 residues. The CDR3 sequence is CALSRSSYEQYF. DNA of the CDR3: TGTGCCTTGTCACGGAGCTCCTACGAGCAGTACTTC. Full variable domain (missing parts from reference TRBV28 and TRBJ2-7): DVKVTQSSRYLVKRTGEKVFLECVQDMDHENMFWYRQDPGLGLRLIYFSYDVKMKEKGDIPEGYSVSREKKERFSLILESASTNQTSMYLCALSRSSYEQYFGPGTRLTVT.

The J gene is TRBJ2-5, the V gene TRBV6-7, with TRBD2 as a possible D gene (5 bases). TRBV6-7 is given ORF status, its function remaining uncertain. With 6 bases removed from V and 1 base from J, the gap between germline ends came to 12 bases. This CDR3 has 14 amino acids. The chain's CDR3 is CASSLTRSQETQYF. CDR3 bases: TGTGCCAGCAGCCTCACTAGATCCCAAGAGACCCAGTACTTC.

CDR3 protein: CASSLDIYTSNEQFF. CDR3 nucleotides: TGCGCCAGCAGCTTAGACATTTACACCTCCAATGAGCAGTTCTTC. The chain carries TRBV5-1 and TRBJ2-1; D gene unclear. Between the trimmed V and J ends, which lost 2 bases and 6 bases, there was a span of 15 bases. Germline V gives CDR1 SGHRS, CDR2 YFSETQ. The CDR3 length is 15 residues. The complete variable domain, with remaining parts taken from reference TRBV5-1 and TRBJ2-1, reads KAGVTQTPRYLIKTRGQQVTLSCSPISGHRSVSWYQQTPGQGLQFLFEYFSETQRNKGNFPGRFSGRQFSNSRSEMNVSTLELGDSALYLCASSLDIYTSNEQFFGPGTRLTVL.

The CDR3, as DNA: TGTGCCAGCAGCTTACTAGCTAGCAGCACAGATACGCAGTATTTT. Translated: CASSLLASSTDTQYF. This chain joins TRBV7-3 and TRBJ2-3; TRBD2 might be the D (5 bases). The CDR3 sequence is 15 residues long. V lost 2 bases to trimming and J lost 0 bases, with 9 bases between them. Germline CDR1 and CDR2: SGHTA and FQGTGA.

The chain employs TRBV28 and TRBJ2-2; weak D call: TRBD1 (6 bases). V lost 8 bases and J 6 bases, leaving 16 bases between the germline ends. This CDR3 contains 14 residues. From germline, CDR1 is MDHEN and CDR2 SYDVKM. In DNA form, the CDR3 reads TGTGCCAGCGATCAAACAGGGATCCCCGGGGAGCTGTTTTTT. This sequence encodes CASDQTGIPGELFF.

The chain recombines TRBV19 with TRBJ1-2; 7 bases are shared with TRBD1. J lost 8 bases, V lost 4 bases, and 10 bases had no gene match. The CDR3 covers 14 residues. Looked up from germline, CDR1 is LNHDA and CDR2 is SQIVND (reference sequence). Here the CDR3 reads CASSTEGQVAGYTF. The CDR3 coding sequence is TGTGCCAGTAGTACAGAAGGACAGGTGGCCGGCTACACCTTC.

V usage is TRBV5-1 and J usage is TRBJ2-3, with D perhaps TRBD2 (7 bases). V was pared by 3 bases and J by 0 bases, with 14 bases between. CDR1 is SGHRS, CDR2 YFSETQ, per germline. This CDR3 comprises 16 residues. The CDR3 is CASSSTGGGSTDTQYF. The CDR3 coding sequence is TGCGCCAGCAGCTCAACTGGGGGGGGCAGCACAGATACGCAGTATTTT. Variable domain in full (rest from reference TRBV5-1 and TRBJ2-3): KAGVTQTPRYLIKTRGQQVTLSCSPISGHRSVSWYQQTPGQGLQFLFEYFSETQRNKGNFPGRFSGRQFSNSRSEMNVSTLELGDSALYLCASSSTGGGSTDTQYFGPGTRLTVL.

The chain links TRBV18 to TRBJ1-2; TRBD1 matches at 9 bases. V trimming: 2 bases; J trimming: 8 bases; junction bases outside the gene matches: 6. The germline gives CDR1 KGHSH, CDR2 LQKENI. CDR3 length: 14 amino acids. In nucleotides, the CDR3 is TGTGCCAGCTCACCAGGGGGACAGGGTGAGGGCTACACCTTC. It encodes CASSPGGQGEGYTF.

This chain uses TRBV7-2 with TRBJ1-2, with no clear D. The CDR3 is made up of 14 amino acids. The germline V gene encodes CDR1 SGHTA and CDR2 FQGNSA. The germline V and J ends were trimmed by 6 bases and 4 bases, with 15 bases remaining between them. The DNA for the CDR3 is TGTGCCAGCAGGCTAAAAGCCCAATCCTATGGCTACACCTTC. Translating gives CASRLKAQSYGYTF.

This clone was observed once. V is TRBV30 and J is TRBJ1-6; D is undetermined. Germline V gene sequence: CDR1 GTSNPN, CDR2 SVGIG (reference sequence). CDR3 length: 14 amino acids. Trimming removed 8 bases at V and 5 bases at J, with 16 bases between. This CDR3 is CAGRLVTDNSPLHF. The DNA for the CDR3 is TGTGCCGGTCGTCTTGTGACTGATAATTCACCCCTCCACTTT.